This T cell receptor beta chain derives from a study of control samples from healthy donors and cancer patients. Assay used: immunoSEQ multiplex PCR; TCRdb lists only in-frame clones, some missing. The sample carries approximately 90,000 clones, more than 80% recorded once. Trimming removed 0 bases from V and 1 base from J, with 4 bases in between. From germline, CDR1 is SGHRS and CDR2 YFSETQ. There are 13 residues in the CDR3. This TCR derives from a woman in her 30s in good health. The source material was blood. This rearrangement joins TRBV5-1 to TRBJ1-1, with D unresolved. DNA of the CDR3: TGCGCCAGCAGCTTGGCCAGGAACACTGAAGCTTTCTTT. It encodes CASSLARNTEAFF.